This T cell receptor beta chain emerged from a study of T cells after yellow fever vaccination. General observations from the study: The secondary response peaked faster, at day 5 versus 15, but was weaker. Across the CD4 and CD8 compartments, a small share of clonotypes was present in both. Post-booster repertoires contained most primary-vaccination clones again (96% CD4, less than 90% CD8).

Germline CDR1 is MNHEY and CDR2 is SVGEGT. The CDR3 spans 13 residues. Trimming cost V 0 bases and J 7 bases, with 6 bases left between them. Many counts were recorded for this clonotype. The antigen remains unidentified. MiXCR was run by TCRdb on the 5' RACE reads, yielding one entry per CDR3 protein. The sample shows 80,000 to 100,000 distinct CDR3 sequences, less than 6% of them seen only once. The chain employs TRBV6-2 or TRBV6-3 and TRBJ2-2; D remains ambiguous. The input for sequencing was CD8+ T cells sorted from PBMCs, taken 10 days after the yellow fever booster vaccination. The receptor was isolated from a man aged 18 to 29 who received the YFV17D yellow fever vaccine. As DNA, the CDR3 is TGTGCCAGCAGTTACTCGAAAGTCGGGGAGCTGTTTTTT. Amino acid sequence: CASSYSKVGELFF.